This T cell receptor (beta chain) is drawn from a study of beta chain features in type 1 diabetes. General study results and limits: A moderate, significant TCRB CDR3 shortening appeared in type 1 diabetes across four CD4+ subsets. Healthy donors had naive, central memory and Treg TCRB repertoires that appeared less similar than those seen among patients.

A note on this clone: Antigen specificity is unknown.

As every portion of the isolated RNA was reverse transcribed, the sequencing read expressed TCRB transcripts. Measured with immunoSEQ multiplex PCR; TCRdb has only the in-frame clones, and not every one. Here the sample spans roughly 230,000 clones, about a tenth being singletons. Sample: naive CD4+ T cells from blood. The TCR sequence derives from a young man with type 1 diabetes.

CDR3 protein: CASSLGQGFQETQYF. The CDR3 coding sequence is TGTGCCAGCAGCTTGGGACAGGGCTTCCAAGAGACCCAGTACTTC. The chain couples TRBV7-2 to TRBJ2-5; 9 nucleotides align to TRBD1. V gave up 3 bases and J gave up 1 base; unmatched junction bases: 3. The CDR3 loop spans 15 amino acids. Germline V gene data show CDR1 as SGHTA and CDR2 as FQGNSA.